This TCR beta chain was sequenced during a study of cytomegalovirus exposure and HLA in healthy donors. Findings and limits, study-wide: The authors later found TCR association rates varying by HLA locus, with DRB1 most and HLA-C fewest. No immune exposure information besides CMV serostatus was available. Later analysis identified about 18,000 TCR beta sequences associated with HLA alleles, using a false discovery rate threshold of 0.05.

Deletions cut 5 bases from V and 3 bases from J, with 20 bases between. The germline CDR1 and CDR2 sequences are MNHEY and SMNVEV (reference sequence). The CDR3 spans 16 residues. Details on this clone: Its target is unknown.

The PCR ran on 60 Vbeta and 13 Jbeta primers. Assay used: immunoSEQ multiplex PCR; TCRdb lists only in-frame clones, some missing. The sample has around 150,000 clones, about 80% seen once. The sample comprised PBMCs. The TCR was taken from a man aged 50-59 years in good health and CMV-seropositive. The rearrangement joins TRBV27 to TRBJ2-7, with a tentative D call TRBD1 (7 bases). The CDR3 sequence is CASSPQGGIKIYEQYF. CDR3 sequence (DNA): TGTGCCAGCAGTCCCCAGGGGGGCATTAAAATCTACGAGCAGTACTTC.